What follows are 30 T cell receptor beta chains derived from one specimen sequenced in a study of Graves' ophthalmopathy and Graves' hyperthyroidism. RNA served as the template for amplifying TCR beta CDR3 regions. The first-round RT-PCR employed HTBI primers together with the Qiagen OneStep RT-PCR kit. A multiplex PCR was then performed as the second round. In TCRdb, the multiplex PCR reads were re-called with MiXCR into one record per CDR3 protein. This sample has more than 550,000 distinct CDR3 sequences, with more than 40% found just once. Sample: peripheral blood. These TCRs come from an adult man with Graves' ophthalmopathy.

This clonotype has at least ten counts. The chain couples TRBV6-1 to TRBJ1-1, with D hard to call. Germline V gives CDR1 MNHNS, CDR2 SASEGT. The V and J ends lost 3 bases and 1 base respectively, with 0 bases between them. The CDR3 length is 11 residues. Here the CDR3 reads CASSENTEAFF. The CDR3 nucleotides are TGTGCCAGCAGTGAGAACACTGAAGCTTTCTTT.

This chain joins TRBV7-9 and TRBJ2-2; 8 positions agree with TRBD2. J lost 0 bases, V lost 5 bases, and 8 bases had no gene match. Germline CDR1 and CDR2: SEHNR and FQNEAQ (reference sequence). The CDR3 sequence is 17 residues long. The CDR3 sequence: CASSPIKTSANTGELFF. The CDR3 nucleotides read TGTGCCAGCAGCCCGATTAAGACTAGCGCGAACACCGGGGAGCTGTTTTTT.

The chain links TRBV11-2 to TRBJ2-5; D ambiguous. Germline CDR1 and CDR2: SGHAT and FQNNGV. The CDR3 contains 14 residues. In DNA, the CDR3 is TGTGCTAGTAGTAGTTCCCAGCACCCGGAGACCCAGTACTTC. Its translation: CASSSSQHPETQYF.

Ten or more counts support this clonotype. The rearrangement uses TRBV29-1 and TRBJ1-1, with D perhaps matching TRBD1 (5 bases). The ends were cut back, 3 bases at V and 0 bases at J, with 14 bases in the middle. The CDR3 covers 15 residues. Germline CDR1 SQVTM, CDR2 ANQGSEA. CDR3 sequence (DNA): TGCAGCGTTGAGGGTGGGGCACTAATGAACACTGAAGCTTTCTTT. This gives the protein CSVEGGALMNTEAFF.

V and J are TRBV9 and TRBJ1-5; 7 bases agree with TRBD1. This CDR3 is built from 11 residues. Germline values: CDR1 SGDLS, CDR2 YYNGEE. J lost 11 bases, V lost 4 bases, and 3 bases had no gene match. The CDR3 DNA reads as TGTGCCAGCAGCCCAGGGGGGGCCCAGCATTTT. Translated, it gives CASSPGGAQHF. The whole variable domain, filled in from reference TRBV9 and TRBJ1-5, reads DSGVTQTPKHLITATGQRVTLRCSPRSGDLSVYWYQQSLDQGLQFLIQYYNGEERAKGNILERFSAQQFPDLHSELNLSSLELGDSALYFCASSPGGAQHFGDGTRLSIL.

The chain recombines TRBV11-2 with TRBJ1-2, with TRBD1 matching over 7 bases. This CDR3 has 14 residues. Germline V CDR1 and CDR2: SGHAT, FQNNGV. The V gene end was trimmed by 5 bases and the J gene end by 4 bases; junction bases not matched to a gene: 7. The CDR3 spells CASSRSRDSYGYTF. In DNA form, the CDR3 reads TGTGCCAGCAGCCGGTCCCGGGACAGCTATGGCTACACCTTC.

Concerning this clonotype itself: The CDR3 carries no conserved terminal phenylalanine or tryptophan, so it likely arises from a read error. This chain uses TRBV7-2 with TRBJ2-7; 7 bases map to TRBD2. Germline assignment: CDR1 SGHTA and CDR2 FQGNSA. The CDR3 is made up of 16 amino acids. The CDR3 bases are TGCGCCAGCAGCCAAGATCCTAGCGGCAGCTCCTACGAGCAGTACTGC. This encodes CASSQDPSGSSYEQYC.

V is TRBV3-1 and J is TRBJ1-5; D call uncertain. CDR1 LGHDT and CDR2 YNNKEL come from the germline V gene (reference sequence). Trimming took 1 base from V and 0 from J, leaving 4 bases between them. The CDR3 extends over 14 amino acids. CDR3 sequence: CASSQAGSNQPQHF. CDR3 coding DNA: TGTGCCAGCAGCCAAGCTGGTAGCAATCAGCCCCAGCATTTT.

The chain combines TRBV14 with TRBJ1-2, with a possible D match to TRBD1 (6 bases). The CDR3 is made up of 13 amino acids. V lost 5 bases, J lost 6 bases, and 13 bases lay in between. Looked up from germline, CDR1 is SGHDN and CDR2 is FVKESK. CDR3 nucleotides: TGTGCCAGCAGCTTCATTCACAGGGATGGCTACACCTTC. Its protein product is CASSFIHRDGYTF. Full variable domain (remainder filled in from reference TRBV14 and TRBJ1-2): EAGVTQFPSHSVIEKGQTVTLRCDPISGHDNLYWYRRVMGKEIKFLLHFVKESKQDESGMPNNRFLAERTGGTYSTLKVQPAELEDSGVYFCASSFIHRDGYTFGSGTRLTVV.

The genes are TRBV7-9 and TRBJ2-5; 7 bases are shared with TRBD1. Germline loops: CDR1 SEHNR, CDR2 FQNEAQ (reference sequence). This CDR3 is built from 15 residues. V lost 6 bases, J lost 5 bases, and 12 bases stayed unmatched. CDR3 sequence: CASRDRGRGWETQYF. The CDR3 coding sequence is TGTGCCAGCAGAGACCGGGGCAGGGGGTGGGAGACCCAGTACTTC.

CDR3 DNA: TGTGCCAGCAGCCACGCCACCGGGACAGGGGGCGGAGAGACCCAGTACTTC. The encoded protein is CASSHATGTGGGETQYF. This rearrangement joins TRBV7-9 to TRBJ2-5, with TRBD1 matching over 12 bases. The CDR3 length is 17 residues. Trimming at V came to 5 bases and at J to 4 bases, leaving 11 bases not matched to a gene. Germline lookup yields CDR1 SEHNR and CDR2 FQNEAQ (reference sequence).

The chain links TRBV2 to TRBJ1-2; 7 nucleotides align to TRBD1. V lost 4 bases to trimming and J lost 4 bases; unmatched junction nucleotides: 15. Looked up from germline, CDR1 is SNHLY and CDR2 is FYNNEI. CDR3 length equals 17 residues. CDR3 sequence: CASSATGFGDIPYGYTF. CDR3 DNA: TGTGCCAGCAGTGCGACAGGGTTCGGGGACATACCCTATGGCTACACCTTC.

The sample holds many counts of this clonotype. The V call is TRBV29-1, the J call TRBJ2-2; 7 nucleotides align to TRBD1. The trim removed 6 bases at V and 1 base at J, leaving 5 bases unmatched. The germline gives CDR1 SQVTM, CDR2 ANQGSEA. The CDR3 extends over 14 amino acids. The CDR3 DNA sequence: TGCAGCGTCCGAGACAGGGAGAACACCGGGGAGCTGTTTTTT. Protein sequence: CSVRDRENTGELFF.

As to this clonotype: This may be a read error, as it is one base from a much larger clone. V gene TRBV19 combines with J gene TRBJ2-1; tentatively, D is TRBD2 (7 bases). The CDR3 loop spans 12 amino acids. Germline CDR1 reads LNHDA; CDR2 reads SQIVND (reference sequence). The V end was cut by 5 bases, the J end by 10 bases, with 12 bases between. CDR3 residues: CASSGGAYEQFF. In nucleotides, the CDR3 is TGTGCCAGTAGTGGGGGGGCCTACGAGCAGTTCTTC.

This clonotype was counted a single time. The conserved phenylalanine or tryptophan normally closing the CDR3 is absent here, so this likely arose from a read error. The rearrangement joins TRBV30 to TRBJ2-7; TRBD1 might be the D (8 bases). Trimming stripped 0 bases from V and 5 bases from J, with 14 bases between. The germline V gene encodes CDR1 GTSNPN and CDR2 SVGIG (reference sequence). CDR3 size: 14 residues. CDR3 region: CAWSVTGGADEQYC. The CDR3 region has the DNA TGTGCCTGGAGTGTAACAGGGGGGGCCGACGAGCAGTACTGC.

This CDR3 reads CSVPLLGNYGYTF. The CDR3 region has the DNA TGCAGCGTCCCCTTGTTGGGGAACTATGGCTACACCTTC. This chain links TRBV29-1 with TRBJ1-2; D gene unclear. Trimming took 6 bases from V and 2 from J, leaving 13 bases between them. CDR1 is SQVTM and CDR2 is ANQGSEA in the germline V gene. The CDR3 has 13 amino acids.

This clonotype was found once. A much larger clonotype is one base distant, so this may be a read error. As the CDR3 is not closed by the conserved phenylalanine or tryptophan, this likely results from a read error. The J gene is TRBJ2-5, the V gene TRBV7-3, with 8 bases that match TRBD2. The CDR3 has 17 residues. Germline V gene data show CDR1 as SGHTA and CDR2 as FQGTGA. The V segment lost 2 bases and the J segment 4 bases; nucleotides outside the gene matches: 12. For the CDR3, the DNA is TGTGCCAGCAGCTTAGCGGGAGGCCAATACATGGGAGAGACCCAGTACTGC. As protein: CASSLAGGQYMGETQYC.

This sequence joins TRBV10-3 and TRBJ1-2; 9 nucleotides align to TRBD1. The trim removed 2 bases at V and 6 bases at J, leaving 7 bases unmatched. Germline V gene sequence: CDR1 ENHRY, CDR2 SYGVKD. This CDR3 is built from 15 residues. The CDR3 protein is CAISEAGDRADGYTF. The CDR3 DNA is TGTGCCATCAGTGAGGCTGGGGACAGGGCGGATGGCTACACCTTC.

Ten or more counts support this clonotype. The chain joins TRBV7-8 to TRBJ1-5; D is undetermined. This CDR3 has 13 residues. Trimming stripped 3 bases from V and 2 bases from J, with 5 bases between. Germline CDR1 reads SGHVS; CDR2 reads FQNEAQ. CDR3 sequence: CASSFSRNQPQHF. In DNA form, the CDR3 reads TGTGCCAGCAGCTTCTCGCGCAATCAGCCCCAGCATTTT.

This CDR3 is CSGAGGGDEQYF. CDR3 coding DNA: TGCAGCGGGGCAGGAGGGGGTGACGAGCAGTACTTC. The chain combines TRBV29-1 with TRBJ2-7; D tentatively reads TRBD1 or TRBD2 (6 bases each). The CDR3 is 12 amino acids. Germline assignment: CDR1 SQVTM and CDR2 ANQGSEA. V dropped 7 bases and J dropped 5 bases, with 15 bases sitting between them.

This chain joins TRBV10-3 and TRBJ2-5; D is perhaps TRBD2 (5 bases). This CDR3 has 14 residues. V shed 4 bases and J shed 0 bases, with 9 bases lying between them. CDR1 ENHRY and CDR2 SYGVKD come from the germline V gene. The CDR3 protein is CAISGGLYQETQYF. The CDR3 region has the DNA TGTGCCATCAGTGGAGGGCTGTACCAAGAGACCCAGTACTTC.

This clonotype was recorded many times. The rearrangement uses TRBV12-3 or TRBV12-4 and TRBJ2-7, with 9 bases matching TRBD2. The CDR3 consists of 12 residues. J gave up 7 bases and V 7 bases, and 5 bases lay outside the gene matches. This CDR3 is CASTASGKEQYF. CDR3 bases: TGTGCCAGCACGGCTAGCGGGAAAGAGCAGTACTTC.

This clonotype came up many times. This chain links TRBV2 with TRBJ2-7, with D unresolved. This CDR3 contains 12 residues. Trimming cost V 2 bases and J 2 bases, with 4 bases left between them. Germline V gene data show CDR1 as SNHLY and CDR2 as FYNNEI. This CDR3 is CASSEYTYEQYF. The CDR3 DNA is TGTGCCAGCAGTGAATATACCTACGAGCAGTACTTC.

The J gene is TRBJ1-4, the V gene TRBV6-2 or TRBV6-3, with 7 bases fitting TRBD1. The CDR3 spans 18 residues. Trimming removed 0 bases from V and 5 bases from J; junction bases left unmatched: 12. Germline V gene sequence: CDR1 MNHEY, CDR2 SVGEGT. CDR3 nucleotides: TGTGCCAGCAGTTACTCGAGATCTTTCGGGACAGACAATGAAAAACTGTTTTTT. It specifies CASSYSRSFGTDNEKLFF.

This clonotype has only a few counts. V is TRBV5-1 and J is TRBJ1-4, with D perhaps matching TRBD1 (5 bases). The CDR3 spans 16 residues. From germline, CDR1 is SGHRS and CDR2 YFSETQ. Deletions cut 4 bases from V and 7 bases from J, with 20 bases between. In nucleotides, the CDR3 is TGCGCCAGCAGCCGTCGGGGAGGGGCAGTTGGTGAAAAACTGTTTTTT. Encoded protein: CASSRRGGAVGEKLFF.

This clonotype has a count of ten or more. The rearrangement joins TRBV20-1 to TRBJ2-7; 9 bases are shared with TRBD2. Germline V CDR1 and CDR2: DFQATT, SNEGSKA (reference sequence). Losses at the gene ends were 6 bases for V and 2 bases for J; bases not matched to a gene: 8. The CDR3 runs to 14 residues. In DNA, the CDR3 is TGCAGTGCACCTGAGCGGGAGGCACCCTACGAGCAGTACTTC. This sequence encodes CSAPEREAPYEQYF.

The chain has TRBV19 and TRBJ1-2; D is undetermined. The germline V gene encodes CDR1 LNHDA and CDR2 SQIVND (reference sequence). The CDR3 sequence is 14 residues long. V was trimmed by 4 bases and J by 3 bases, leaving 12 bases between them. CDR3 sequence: CASSTNARYYGYTF. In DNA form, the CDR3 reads TGTGCCAGTAGTACCAATGCGCGATACTATGGCTACACCTTC.

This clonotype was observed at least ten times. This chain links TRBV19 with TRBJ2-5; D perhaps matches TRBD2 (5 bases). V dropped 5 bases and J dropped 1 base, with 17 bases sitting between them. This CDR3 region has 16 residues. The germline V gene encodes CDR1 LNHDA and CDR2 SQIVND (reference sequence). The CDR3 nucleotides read TGTGCCAGTAGTGACCTCCGCGGGCGGTTCCAAGAGACCCAGTACTTC. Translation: CASSDLRGRFQETQYF.

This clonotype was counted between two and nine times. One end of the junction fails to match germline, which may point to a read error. In nucleotides, the CDR3 is TGTGCCAGCAGTGAATTGACAGACGGGGAGCTGTTTTTT. It codes for CASSELTDGELFF. The chain links TRBV10-3 to TRBJ2-2, with D perhaps matching TRBD1 (5 bases). CDR1 and CDR2 (germline): ENHRY, SYGVKD. This CDR3 region has 13 residues.

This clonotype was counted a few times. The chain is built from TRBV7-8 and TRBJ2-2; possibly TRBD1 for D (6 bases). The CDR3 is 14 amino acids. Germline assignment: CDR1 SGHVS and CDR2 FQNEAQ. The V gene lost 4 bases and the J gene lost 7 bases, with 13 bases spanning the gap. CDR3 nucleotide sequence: TGTGCCAGCAGCTATCAGGGGTTCAGCGGGGAGCTGTTTTTT. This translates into CASSYQGFSGELFF.